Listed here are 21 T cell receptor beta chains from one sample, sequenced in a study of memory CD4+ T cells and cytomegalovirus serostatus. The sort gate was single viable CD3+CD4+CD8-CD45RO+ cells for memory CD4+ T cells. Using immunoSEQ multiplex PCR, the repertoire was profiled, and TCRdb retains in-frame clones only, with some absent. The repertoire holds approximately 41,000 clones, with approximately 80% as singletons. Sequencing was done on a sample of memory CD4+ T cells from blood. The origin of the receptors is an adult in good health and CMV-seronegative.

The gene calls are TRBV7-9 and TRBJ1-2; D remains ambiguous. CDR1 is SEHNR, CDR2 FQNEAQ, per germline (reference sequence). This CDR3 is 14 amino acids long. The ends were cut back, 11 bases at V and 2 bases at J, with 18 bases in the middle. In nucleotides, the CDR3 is TGTGCCTCGAGGCCGGGAGGAGGCAACTATGGCTACACCTTC. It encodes CASRPGGGNYGYTF.

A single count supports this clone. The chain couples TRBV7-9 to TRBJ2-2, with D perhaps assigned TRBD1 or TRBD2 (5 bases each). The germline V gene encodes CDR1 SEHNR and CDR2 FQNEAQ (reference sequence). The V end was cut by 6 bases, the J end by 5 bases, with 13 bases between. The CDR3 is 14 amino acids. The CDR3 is CASRSGTRTGELFF. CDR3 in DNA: TGTGCCAGCAGATCCGGGACGAGAACCGGGGAGCTGTTTTTT.

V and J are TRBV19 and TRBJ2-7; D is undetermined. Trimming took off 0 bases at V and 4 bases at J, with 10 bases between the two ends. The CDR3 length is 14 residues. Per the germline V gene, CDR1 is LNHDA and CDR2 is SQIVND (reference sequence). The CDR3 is CASSIEAGTYEQYF. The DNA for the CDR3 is TGTGCCAGTAGTATAGAGGCAGGAACTTACGAGCAGTACTTC.

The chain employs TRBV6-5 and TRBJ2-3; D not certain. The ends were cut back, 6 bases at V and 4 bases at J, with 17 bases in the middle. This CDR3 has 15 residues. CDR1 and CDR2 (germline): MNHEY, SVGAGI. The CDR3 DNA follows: TGTGCCAGCAGGCTAGGGCCGTCGAGGTCAGATACGCAGTATTTT. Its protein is CASRLGPSRSDTQYF.

CDR3 coding DNA: TGTGCCAGCAGCGGGCAACCGTGGGGCAATGAGCAGTTCTTC. This translates into CASSGQPWGNEQFF. The chain couples TRBV21-1 to TRBJ2-1. TRBV21-1 is deemed a pseudogene. The CDR3 length is 14 residues.

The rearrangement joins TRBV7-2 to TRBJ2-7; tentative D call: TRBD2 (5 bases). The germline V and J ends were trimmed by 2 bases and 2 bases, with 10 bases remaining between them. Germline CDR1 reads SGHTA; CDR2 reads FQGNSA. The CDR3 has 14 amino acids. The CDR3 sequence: CASSLIKGAYEQYF. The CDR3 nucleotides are TGTGCCAGCAGCTTAATCAAGGGAGCCTACGAGCAGTACTTC.

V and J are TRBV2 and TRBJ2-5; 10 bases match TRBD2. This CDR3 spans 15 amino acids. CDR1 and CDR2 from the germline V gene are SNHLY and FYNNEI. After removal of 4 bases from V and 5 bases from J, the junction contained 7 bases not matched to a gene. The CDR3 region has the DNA TGTGCCAGCAGTGCTGGACTAGCGGATGGGGAGACCCAGTACTTC. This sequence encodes CASSAGLADGETQYF. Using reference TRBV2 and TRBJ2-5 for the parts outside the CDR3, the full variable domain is EPEVTQTPSHQVTQMGQEVILRCVPISNHLYFYWYRQILGQKVEFLVSFYNNEISEKSEIFDDQFSVERPDGSNFTLKIRSTKLEDSAMYFCASSAGLADGETQYFGPGTRLLVL.

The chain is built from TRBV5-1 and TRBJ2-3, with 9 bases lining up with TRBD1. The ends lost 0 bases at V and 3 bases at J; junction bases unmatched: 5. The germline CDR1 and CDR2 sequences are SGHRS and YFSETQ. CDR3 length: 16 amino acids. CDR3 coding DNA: TGCGCCAGCAGCTTGGCTGGACAGGGGTCGACAGATACGCAGTATTTT. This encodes CASSLAGQGSTDTQYF.

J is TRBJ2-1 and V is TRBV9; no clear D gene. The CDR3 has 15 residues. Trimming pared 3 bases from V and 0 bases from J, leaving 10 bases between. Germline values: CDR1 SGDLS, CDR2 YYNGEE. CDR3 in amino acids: CASSELGGSYNEQFF. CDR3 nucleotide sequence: TGTGCCAGCAGCGAGTTAGGTGGCTCCTACAATGAGCAGTTCTTC.

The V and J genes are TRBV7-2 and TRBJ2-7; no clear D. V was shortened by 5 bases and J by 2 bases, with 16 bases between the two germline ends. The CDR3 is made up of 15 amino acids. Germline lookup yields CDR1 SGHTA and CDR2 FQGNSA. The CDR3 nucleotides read TGTGCCAGCAGCCGCGATACAGTAATCCCCTACGAGCAGTACTTC. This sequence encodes CASSRDTVIPYEQYF.

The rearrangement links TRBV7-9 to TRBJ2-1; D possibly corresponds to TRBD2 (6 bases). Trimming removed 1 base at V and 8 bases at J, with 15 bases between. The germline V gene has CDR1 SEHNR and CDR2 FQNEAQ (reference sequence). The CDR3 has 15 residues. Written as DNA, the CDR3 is TGTGCCAGCAGCTTAGTCGGAGGGAGCGGTGATGAGCAGTTCTTC. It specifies CASSLVGGSGDEQFF.

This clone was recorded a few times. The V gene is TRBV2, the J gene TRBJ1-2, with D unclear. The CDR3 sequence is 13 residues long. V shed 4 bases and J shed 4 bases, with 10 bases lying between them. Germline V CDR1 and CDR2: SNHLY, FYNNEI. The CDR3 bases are TGTGCCAGCAGTGGGACGACTCTCTATGGCTACACCTTC. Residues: CASSGTTLYGYTF.

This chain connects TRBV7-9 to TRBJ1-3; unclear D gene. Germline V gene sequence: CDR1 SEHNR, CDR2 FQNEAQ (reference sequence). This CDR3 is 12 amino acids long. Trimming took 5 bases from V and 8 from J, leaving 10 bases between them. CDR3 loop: CASSRFWDTIYF. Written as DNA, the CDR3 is TGTGCCAGCAGCCGATTTTGGGACACCATATATTTT.

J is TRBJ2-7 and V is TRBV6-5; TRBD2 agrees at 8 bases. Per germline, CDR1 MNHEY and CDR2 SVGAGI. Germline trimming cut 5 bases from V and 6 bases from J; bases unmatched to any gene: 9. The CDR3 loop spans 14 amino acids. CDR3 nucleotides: TGTGCCAGCAGTATCAACGGGAGGGGGTCCGAGCAGTACTTC. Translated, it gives CASSINGRGSEQYF.

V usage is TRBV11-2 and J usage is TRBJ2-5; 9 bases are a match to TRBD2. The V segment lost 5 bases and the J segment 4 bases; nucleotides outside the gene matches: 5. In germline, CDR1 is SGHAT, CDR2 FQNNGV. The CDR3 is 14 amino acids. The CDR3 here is CASSRLLAGETQYF. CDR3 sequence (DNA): TGTGCCAGCAGCCGGCTACTAGCGGGAGAGACCCAGTACTTC.

CDR3 in DNA: TGTGCCAGCAGCTTACTAGGGGCAGGGATAGGTGGCTACACCTTC. Amino acid sequence: CASSLLGAGIGGYTF. The chain couples TRBV7-2 to TRBJ1-2, with D possibly being TRBD1 (5 bases). The CDR3 length is 15 residues. Trimming pared 2 bases from V and 7 bases from J, leaving 17 bases between. Germline lookup yields CDR1 SGHTA and CDR2 FQGNSA. Full variable domain (rest looked up from reference TRBV7-2 and TRBJ1-2): GAGVSQSPSNKVTEKGKDVELRCDPISGHTALYWYRQSLGQGLEFLIYFQGNSAPDKSGLPSDRFSAERTGGSVSTLTIQRTQQEDSAVYLCASSLLGAGIGGYTFGSGTRLTVV.

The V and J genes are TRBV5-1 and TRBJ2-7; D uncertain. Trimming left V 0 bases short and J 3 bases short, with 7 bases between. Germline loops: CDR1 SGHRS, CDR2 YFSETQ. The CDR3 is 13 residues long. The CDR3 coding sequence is TGCGCCAGCAGCTTGGAAGCCAGCTACGAGCAGTACTTC. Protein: CASSLEASYEQYF.

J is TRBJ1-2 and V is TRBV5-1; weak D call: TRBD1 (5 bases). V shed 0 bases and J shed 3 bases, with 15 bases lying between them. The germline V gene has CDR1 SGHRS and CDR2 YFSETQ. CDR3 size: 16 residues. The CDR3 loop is CASSLEGPPYDYGYTF. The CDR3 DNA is TGCGCCAGCAGCTTGGAGGGGCCTCCATATGACTATGGCTACACCTTC.

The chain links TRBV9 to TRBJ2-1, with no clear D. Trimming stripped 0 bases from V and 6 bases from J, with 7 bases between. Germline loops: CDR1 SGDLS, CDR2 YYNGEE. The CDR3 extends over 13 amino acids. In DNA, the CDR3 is TGTGCCAGCAGCGTAGTTAGTGCCAATGAGCAGTTCTTC. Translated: CASSVVSANEQFF.

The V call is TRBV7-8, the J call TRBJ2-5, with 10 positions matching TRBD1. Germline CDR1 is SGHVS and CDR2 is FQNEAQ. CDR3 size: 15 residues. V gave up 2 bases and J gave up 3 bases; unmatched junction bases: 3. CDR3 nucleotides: TGTGCCAGCAGCTTATTCGGGACAGGGGAAGAGACCCAGTACTTC. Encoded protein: CASSLFGTGEETQYF.

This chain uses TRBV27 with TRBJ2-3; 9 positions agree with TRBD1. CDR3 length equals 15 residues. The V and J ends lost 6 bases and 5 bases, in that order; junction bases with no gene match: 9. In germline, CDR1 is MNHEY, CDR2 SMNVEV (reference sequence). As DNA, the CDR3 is TGTGCCAGCAGCGCTTGGGACAGGGACATAGATACGCAGTATTTT. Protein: CASSAWDRDIDTQYF.